This T cell receptor (beta chain) was captured in a study of OX40 agonist ivuxolimab in advanced cancers. Turning to the study itself: Hepatocellular carcinoma, melanoma, renal cell or head and neck cancer affected the dose-escalation patients.

The germline V gene has CDR1 MNHEY and CDR2 SMNVEV (reference sequence). This CDR3 is 13 amino acids long. With 8 bases removed from V and 4 bases from J, the gap between germline ends came to 12 bases. Generated by immunoSEQ multiplex PCR, the TCRdb table keeps only in-frame clones and is missing some. The sample has around 79,000 clones, 80% to 95% seen once. The source material was CD4+ or CD8+ T cells sorted from blood, sampled in a trial of the OX40 agonist ivuxolimab. The origin of this receptor is an adult with an advanced solid tumor such as melanoma, head and neck, liver or kidney cancer. The chain links TRBV27 to TRBJ2-1; D gene ambiguous. CDR3 sequence: CASAPGRYNEQFF. The CDR3 DNA follows: TGTGCCAGCGCCCCGGGTAGATACAATGAGCAGTTCTTC.